A selection of T cell receptor beta chains follows, all from one sample in a study of T cell responses to AZD1222 COVID-19 vaccine. Profiled with immunoSEQ multiplex PCR; TCRdb holds only in-frame clones, not every one. The sample has tens of thousands of clones, around 90% seen once. Source: peripheral blood, taken on day 0 of AZD1222 vaccination. These receptors were collected from an adult in good health. The CDR3 runs from the conserved cysteine through the conserved F or W. The D gene is left open where the match is weak. Clone sizes are given selectively: once, few, many, or a class where the clone is expanded.

d_call	v_call	j_call	clone_size	cdr3_nt	cdr3_aa
-	TRBV24-1	TRBJ2-1	-	TGTGCCACCAGTGGCGAAGAGAATGAGCAGTTCTTC	CATSGEENEQFF
-	TRBV6-2/TRBV6-3	TRBJ1-6	few	TGTGCCAGCAGTTACCTCGGGGGAGCGGCACCCCTCCACTTT	CASSYLGGAAPLHF
-	TRBV12-3/TRBV12-4	TRBJ1-1	once	TGTGCCAGCAGCCCCGGAGGCTTAACGGCTTTCTTT	CASSPGGLTAFF
-	TRBV6-5	TRBJ2-7	-	TGTGCCAGCAGTCCAAACCAGGGGTTCGACGAGCAGTACTTC	CASSPNQGFDEQYF
-	TRBV5-1	TRBJ1-3	-	TGCGCCAGCAGCTTGGGATCGCAACGGGGAAACACCATATATTTT	CASSLGSQRGNTIYF
-	TRBV6-5	TRBJ1-1	-	TGTGCCAGCAGTCTCGACCTGGGGGGGCGAACTGAAGCTTTCTTT	CASSLDLGGRTEAFF
-	TRBV4-1	TRBJ2-1	-	TGCGCCAGCAGCCAATGGGGCCTCTCCTACAATGAGCAGTTCTTC	CASSQWGLSYNEQFF
-	TRBV20-1	TRBJ2-2	-	TGCAGTGCTAGTCGTTCCGGGGAGCTGTTTTTT	CSASRSGELFF
TRBD2	TRBV3-1/TRBV3-2	TRBJ2-5	-	TGTGCCAGCAGCCAAGTAGCGGGGGAAGAGACCCAGTACTTC	CASSQVAGEETQYF
TRBD2	TRBV29-1	TRBJ2-3	once	TGCAGCGTAGGACTAGCGGGGGGGAGGGATACGCAGTATTTT	CSVGLAGGRDTQYF
-	TRBV11-2	TRBJ1-2	-	TGTGCCAGCAGGGCCGGCCATGGCTACACCTTC	CASRAGHGYTF
TRBD1	TRBV5-1	TRBJ1-2	-	TGCGCCAGCAGCTTGGTCCCAACAGGGGAGGGCTATGGCTACACCTTC	CASSLVPTGEGYGYTF
-	TRBV24-1	TRBJ1-1	-	TGTGCCCGCCTTGGGGGGGGCAACCGCGCGGGTACTGAAGCTTTCTTT	CARLGGGNRAGTEAFF
-	TRBV5-1	TRBJ1-4	-	TGCGCCAGCAGCGAGGACACAACTAATGAAAAACTGTTTTTT	CASSEDTTNEKLFF
TRBD2	TRBV6-5	TRBJ2-1	-	TGTGCCAGCAGAGGACTAGATCCCTACAATGAGCAGTTCTTC	CASRGLDPYNEQFF
-	TRBV18	TRBJ1-5	-	TGTGCCAGCTCATCCCAGTCCCAGGGAAATCAGCCCCAGCATTTT	CASSSQSQGNQPQHF
-	TRBV6-1	TRBJ2-1	-	TGTGCCAGCAGTGAGGGGCAGGGACGCTACAATGAGCAGTTCTTC	CASSEGQGRYNEQFF
-	TRBV2	TRBJ2-7	-	TGTGCCAGCAGGCCTCGGCAGGGACCCTACGAGCAGTACTTC	CASRPRQGPYEQYF
-	TRBV7-9	TRBJ2-1	-	TGTGCCAGCAGCATGAGGGCAGGGAGCTCCTACAATGAGCAGTTCTTC	CASSMRAGSSYNEQFF
-	TRBV7-2	TRBJ2-7	-	TGTGCCAGCAGCCCCACGAGGAGTTCCTACGAGCAGTACTTC	CASSPTRSSYEQYF
TRBD1	TRBV6-5	TRBJ1-4	-	TGTGCCAGCAGGGCGACAGGGGGAGTAGATGAAAAACTGTTTTTT	CASRATGGVDEKLFF
-	TRBV2	TRBJ1-1	-	TGTGCCAGCAGTTCAGGGAGGGGGGCTTTCTTT	CASSSGRGAFF
-	TRBV6-5	TRBJ1-3	-	TGTGCCAGCCTTGAGTTCGTCTCTGGAAACACCATATATTTT	CASLEFVSGNTIYF
-	TRBV30	TRBJ1-4	-	TGTGCCTGGAGTCGAACGACGGGCGAAAAACTGTTTTTT	CAWSRTTGEKLFF
TRBD1	TRBV10-1	TRBJ1-1	-	TGCGCCAGCCAAAGGACAGGGAACACTGAAGCTTTCTTT	CASQRTGNTEAFF
TRBD1	TRBV5-1	TRBJ2-3	-	TGCGCCAGCTACTCAGGGGGCGGAGGAGATACGCAGTATTTT	CASYSGGGGDTQYF
-	TRBV3-1/TRBV3-2	TRBJ1-5	-	TGTGCCAGCAGCCAGGGAACTTGGATTCAGCCCCAGCATTTT	CASSQGTWIQPQHF
-	TRBV29-1	TRBJ2-7	-	TGCAGCGTTGAAGAATCGGCCGAGCAGTACTTC	CSVEESAEQYF
-	TRBV4-1	TRBJ2-6	once	TGCGCCAGCAGCCAAGGCCCCCAGGGGTCGGGGGCCAACGTCCTGACTTTC	CASSQGPQGSGANVLTF
TRBD1	TRBV10-2	TRBJ1-6	-	TGCGCCAGCAGCCAGGGGGCTGAATGGTCACCCCTCCACTTT	CASSQGAEWSPLHF
TRBD2	TRBV5-1	TRBJ2-7	-	TGCGCCAGCAGCCCTAGGTTCGGGTCCAGCGGGGATTCCTACGAGCAGTACTTC	CASSPRFGSSGDSYEQYF
-	TRBV5-1	TRBJ2-3	-	TGCGCCAGCAGCAGGCGATCTAGCACAGATACGCAGTATTTT	CASSRRSSTDTQYF
-	TRBV5-1	TRBJ1-1	-	TGCGCCAGCAGCTTCGATCTGAACACTGAAGCTTTCTTT	CASSFDLNTEAFF
TRBD2	TRBV5-1	TRBJ2-7	-	TGCGCCAGCAGCCCCGGGGGGTTTGACGAGCAGTACTTC	CASSPGGFDEQYF
-	TRBV11-3	TRBJ1-1	-	TGTGCCAGCAGCGCTTCGGGGTCGAACACTGAAGCTTTCTTT	CASSASGSNTEAFF
-	TRBV7-2	TRBJ1-1	-	TGTGCCAGCAGCTCACAGATGAACACTGAAGCTTTCTTT	CASSSQMNTEAFF
-	TRBV2	TRBJ1-4	-	TGTGCCAGCAGTGAACAAGCAACTAATGAAAAACTGTTTTTT	CASSEQATNEKLFF
-	TRBV12-3/TRBV12-4	TRBJ2-7	-	TGTGCCAGCAGTCCCCGGGGCTACGAGCAGTACTTC	CASSPRGYEQYF
-	TRBV5-4	TRBJ1-1	once	TGTGCCAGCAGCCCCCCCGGAGGGCATCTCGCTGAAGCTTTCTTT	CASSPPGGHLAEAFF
-	TRBV10-2	TRBJ1-4	-	TGCGCCAGCAGTGCCCTGGGACGGGTTAATGAAAAACTGTTTTTT	CASSALGRVNEKLFF
-	TRBV29-1	TRBJ2-2	-	TGCAGCGTTGAGTCAGGAAGGGGAAACACCGGGGAGCTGTTTTTT	CSVESGRGNTGELFF
TRBD1	TRBV30	TRBJ1-1	-	TGTGCCTGGACTAGACAGGGATGGAACACTGAAGCTTTCTTT	CAWTRQGWNTEAFF
-	TRBV2	TRBJ1-1	-	TGTGCCACCGCCAGAGAGGAAGTGACTGAAGCTTTCTTT	CATAREEVTEAFF
TRBD1	TRBV19	TRBJ1-1	-	TGTGCCACCAAACCCCGACAGGGGGACACTGAAGCTTTCTTT	CATKPRQGDTEAFF
-	TRBV7-6	TRBJ1-1	-	TGTGCCAGCAGCCCTGTGGGGGCGGGGGACACTGAAGCTTTCTTT	CASSPVGAGDTEAFF